The entry that follows covers one T cell receptor (beta chain) sequence. The record originates from a study of blood T cell repertoires in COVID-19. Some clones are missing from TCRdb's copy, which holds only in-frame ones; the method was immunoSEQ multiplex PCR. Here the sample spans 130,000 to 150,000 clones, about four fifths being singletons. Trimming cost V 3 bases and J 3 bases, with 6 bases left between them. The CDR3 sequence is 13 residues long. Sequencing was performed on peripheral blood. The receptor comes from a woman at least 80 years old in a cohort sampled during active or convalescent COVID-19. V is TRBV12-3 or TRBV12-4 and J is TRBJ1-5, with D unresolved. In DNA, the CDR3 is TGTGCCAGCAGTTTCAGTATCAATCAGCCCCAGCATTTT. It yields the protein CASSFSINQPQHF.